This T cell receptor (beta chain) was documented in a study of cytomegalovirus exposure and HLA in healthy donors. Study-wide context: Of the donors genotyped, some 400 in all, about 82% fell in the Caucasian-associated ancestry cluster.

Primers included in the PCR were 60 Vbeta and 13 Jbeta primers. Clones were read by immunoSEQ multiplex PCR, and TCRdb kept only the in-frame ones, dropping some. The listing records about 130,000 clones. Germline CDR1 is MNHEY and CDR2 is SVGAGI. Trimming left V 6 bases short and J 2 bases short, with 8 bases between. This CDR3 contains 12 residues. Source material: PBMCs. This receptor was obtained from a woman in her thirties or forties in good health and CMV-seropositive. This chain uses TRBV6-5 with TRBJ2-7, with D maybe TRBD1 (5 bases). The CDR3: CASSSDTYEQYF. CDR3 nucleotides: TGTGCCAGCAGCTCGGACACCTACGAGCAGTACTTC.